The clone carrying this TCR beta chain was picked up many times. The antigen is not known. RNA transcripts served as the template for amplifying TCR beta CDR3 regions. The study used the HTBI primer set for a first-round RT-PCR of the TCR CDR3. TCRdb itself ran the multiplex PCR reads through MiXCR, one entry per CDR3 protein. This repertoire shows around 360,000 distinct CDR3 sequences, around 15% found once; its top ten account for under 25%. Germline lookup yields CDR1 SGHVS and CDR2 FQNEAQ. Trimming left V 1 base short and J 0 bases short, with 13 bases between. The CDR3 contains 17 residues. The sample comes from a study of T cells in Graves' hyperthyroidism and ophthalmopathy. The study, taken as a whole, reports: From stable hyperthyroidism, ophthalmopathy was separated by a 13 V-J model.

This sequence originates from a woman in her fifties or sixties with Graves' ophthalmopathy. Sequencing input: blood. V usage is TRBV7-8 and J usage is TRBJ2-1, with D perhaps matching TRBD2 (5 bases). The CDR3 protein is CASSLEEGPLSYNEQFF. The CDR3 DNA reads TGTGCCAGCAGCTTAGAAGAGGGCCCCCTCTCCTACAATGAGCAGTTCTTC.